This is a list of T cell receptor beta chains from one sample in a study of shared clonotypes between healthy human individuals. Some clones are missing from TCRdb's copy, which holds only in-frame ones; the method was immunoSEQ multiplex PCR. The sample holds under 1,100,000 clones, 78% seen once. The sequencing input was memory CD4+ T cells from PBMCs. The origin of the receptors is a man between 18 and 35 years old in good health. Some clones in this sample may be carry-over from other donors' samples. Both conserved end residues are part of each CDR3. Each record gives: clone size, D gene, V gene, J gene, CDR3 protein, CDR3 DNA. A D gene is named only where the DNA matches it firmly. Size tells how often a clone was seen (once, few, many) or the class of an expanded clone, and some rows leave it out.

size: -; D: -; V: TRBV5-1; J: TRBJ2-3; CDR3: CASSDSRGWNTQYF; DNA: TGCGCCAGCAGCGATTCTAGGGGGTGGAATACGCAGTATTTT
size: -; D: -; V: TRBV11-2; J: TRBJ1-3; CDR3: CASSLPGSGNTIYF; DNA: TGTGCCAGCAGCTTACCCGGCTCTGGAAACACCATATATTTT
size: -; D: -; V: TRBV30; J: TRBJ2-5; CDR3: CAWSVLAQETQYF; DNA: TGTGCCTGGAGTGTCCTAGCGCAAGAGACCCAGTACTTC
size: few; D: -; V: TRBV2; J: TRBJ1-3; CDR3: CASSEGAASGNTIYF; DNA: TGTGCCAGCAGTGAAGGGGCAGCCTCTGGAAACACCATATATTTT
size: many; D: TRBD2; V: TRBV27; J: TRBJ2-7; CDR3: CASSLGGLAASYEQYF; DNA: TGTGCCAGCAGTCTAGGAGGGCTAGCGGCCTCCTACGAGCAGTACTTC
size: few; D: TRBD2; V: TRBV7-3; J: TRBJ2-5; CDR3: CASSRTRTSGTETQYF; DNA: TGTGCCAGCAGCCGAACTAGGACTAGCGGGACGGAGACCCAGTACTTC
size: -; D: -; V: TRBV5-1; J: TRBJ2-7; CDR3: CASSLRGLSYEQYF; DNA: TGCGCCAGCAGCTTGCGGGGACTCTCCTACGAGCAGTACTTC
size: -; D: -; V: TRBV6-5; J: TRBJ1-1; CDR3: CASSTPPGRQTEAFF; DNA: TGTGCCAGCAGCACCCCCCCGGGGCGGCAGACTGAAGCTTTCTTT
size: once; D: -; V: TRBV5-1; J: TRBJ2-5; CDR3: CASRPGNQETQYF; DNA: TGCGCCAGCCGGCCAGGGAATCAAGAGACCCAGTACTTC
size: -; D: -; V: TRBV6-1; J: TRBJ2-1; CDR3: CASSPPPFF; DNA: TGTGCCAGCAGCCCACCTCCGTTCTTC
size: -; D: TRBD1; V: TRBV2; J: TRBJ2-1; CDR3: CASSETGYNEQFF; DNA: TGTGCCAGCAGTGAGACAGGGTACAATGAGCAGTTCTTC
size: -; D: TRBD2; V: TRBV5-4; J: TRBJ2-4; CDR3: CASSSRTSGRENIQYF; DNA: TGTGCCAGCAGCTCTAGGACTAGCGGGAGGGAAAACATTCAGTACTTC
size: -; D: TRBD1; V: TRBV5-1; J: TRBJ1-1; CDR3: CASSWKTGENTEAFF; DNA: TGCGCCAGCAGCTGGAAGACAGGGGAGAACACTGAAGCTTTCTTT
size: -; D: -; V: TRBV7-2; J: TRBJ2-1; CDR3: CASSLPAREEQFF; DNA: TGTGCCAGCAGCTTACCAGCCAGGGAGGAGCAGTTCTTC